Shown below are 4 T cell receptor beta chains from a single sample sequenced in a study of cytomegalovirus exposure and HLA in healthy donors. The PCR used 60 Vbeta and 13 Jbeta primers. The repertoire was sequenced with immunoSEQ multiplex PCR; TCRdb's copy has only in-frame clones and lacks some. Of some 130,000 clones listed, 82% were seen once; the top ten hold roughly 2.5%. Sequencing was performed on PBMCs. These receptors were collected from a boy between 2 and 10 years old in good health and CMV-seronegative.

The chain has TRBV4-1 and TRBJ2-7; TRBD2 matches at 10 bases. Per germline, CDR1 MGHRA and CDR2 YSYEKL. V dropped 0 bases and J dropped 3; count of bases not matched to a gene: 14. This CDR3 comprises 19 residues. The CDR3 DNA sequence: TGCGCCAGCAGCCAAGATTTCCGCCTCTTAGCGGGAGGAATCTACGAGCAGTACGTC. Translating it yields CASSQDFRLLAGGIYEQYV.

The J gene is TRBJ2-5, the V gene TRBV14; a possible D gene is TRBD1 (5 bases). CDR1 and CDR2 (germline): SGHDN, FVKESK. The V end was cut by 4 bases, the J end by 2 bases, with 8 bases between. This CDR3 is built from 13 residues. This chain's CDR3 is CASSRRVQETQYF. CDR3 DNA: TGTGCCAGCAGCCGCAGGGTACAAGAGACCCAGTACTTC.

This chain links TRBV12-5 with TRBJ2-7, with 8 bases matching TRBD2. This CDR3 comprises 13 residues. V lost 0 bases, J lost 6 bases, and 1 base stayed unmatched. CDR1 and CDR2 (germline): LGHNT, FRNRAP. This chain's CDR3 is CASGLVGGGEQYF. DNA for the CDR3: TGTGCTAGTGGTTTGGTCGGGGGGGGCGAGCAGTACTTC.

This clone was found once. The chain employs TRBV15 and TRBJ2-1; D gene ambiguous. CDR1 is LNHNV and CDR2 is YYDKDF in the germline V gene (reference sequence). There are 12 residues in the CDR3. Trimming pared 0 bases from V and 7 bases from J, leaving 4 bases between. In nucleotides, the CDR3 is TGTGCCACCAGCAGAGATACAAATGAGCAGTTCTTC. This encodes CATSRDTNEQFF.